The sequence of this T cell receptor beta chain was determined in a study of blood T cell repertoires in COVID-19. V shed 10 bases and J 4 bases; nucleotides not matched to a gene: 29. The CDR3 contains 20 residues. CDR1 is WNHNN and CDR2 is SYGVQD in the germline V gene (reference sequence). In assigning cohorts, the study relied on participant-reported clinical history. In the original analysis: Amplification with reference gene primers provided the estimates of nucleated cell counts. Sequenced by immunoSEQ multiplex PCR; TCRdb stores in-frame clones only, minus some. V and J calls and clone size are as listed in that table; D and trimming were resolved from the DNA. This table holds about 210,000 clones, roughly 91% found once.

The sequence was obtained from a man aged 30 to 45 in a cohort exposed to, infected with or recovered from COVID-19 (not recorded which). The chain couples TRBV10-1 to TRBJ1-2; 8 nucleotides line up with TRBD1. Source material: PBMCs or T cells enriched from blood (not recorded which). This CDR3 reads CAKNRQGPMATPWGAYGYTF. The CDR3 DNA reads as TGCGCCAAGAACCGACAGGGGCCTATGGCTACACCTTGGGGGGCCTATGGCTACACCTTC.